The 25 T cell receptor beta chains below were found in one sample sequenced in a study of beta chain features in type 1 diabetes. TCRB transcripts that were expressed got sequenced, as all of the isolated RNA had been reverse transcribed. The protocol was immunoSEQ multiplex PCR, while the TCRdb copy is restricted to in-frame clones and leaves out a portion. The sample records under 950,000 clones, about a sixth being singletons. Sequences were obtained from naive CD4+ T cells from blood. Every receptor here comes from a young woman in good health.

This clone was picked up a small number of times. Other DNA sequences in this specimen translate into the identical CDR3. This chain connects TRBV7-9 to TRBJ2-1, with TRBD2 identical over 7 bases. Germline lookup yields CDR1 SEHNR and CDR2 FQNEAQ (reference sequence). CDR3 length: 15 amino acids. With 2 bases clipped from V and 5 bases from J, the junction kept 6 bases outside the gene matches. This CDR3 reads CASSLSLAENNEQFF. The CDR3, as DNA: TGTGCCAGCAGCTTATCGCTAGCGGAAAACAATGAGCAGTTCTTC.

The chain carries TRBV28 and TRBJ2-5; 7 bases map to TRBD1. Trimming cost V 4 bases and J 9 bases; bases outside gene matches: 11. The CDR3 spans 14 residues. The germline gives CDR1 MDHEN, CDR2 SYDVKM. The CDR3 DNA reads TGTGCCAGCAGTTACAGGGGAGCGGCCGAGCCCCAGTACTTC. Encoded protein: CASSYRGAAEPQYF.

J is TRBJ2-3 and V is TRBV25-1, with TRBD1 as a possible D gene (6 bases). Germline V CDR1 and CDR2: MGHDK, SYGVNS. This CDR3 has 13 amino acids. V shed 10 bases and J shed 5 bases, with 16 bases lying between them. The CDR3, as DNA: TGTGCCACCAAACAGGGTAGAGGAGATACGCAGTATTTT. Protein sequence: CATKQGRGDTQYF.

This clone was detected only a few times. J is TRBJ2-3 and V is TRBV29-1; no clear D. Trimming left V 2 bases short and J 3 bases short, with 15 bases between. Germline CDR1 reads SQVTM; CDR2 reads ANQGSEA. The CDR3 extends over 15 amino acids. CDR3 coding DNA: TGCAGCGTTGAATTTCAGTTGGGCAGAACAGATACGCAGTATTTT. This codes for CSVEFQLGRTDTQYF.

V usage is TRBV28 and J usage is TRBJ2-4; TRBD1 is a possible D gene (5 bases). The ends were cut back, 5 bases at V and 4 bases at J, with 15 bases in the middle. The CDR3 consists of 15 residues. Germline V lookup: CDR1 MDHEN, CDR2 SYDVKM. CDR3 coding DNA: TGTGCCAGCAGTGGCAACACGGCAGGGAAAAACATTCAGTACTTC. It yields the protein CASSGNTAGKNIQYF.

The chain uses TRBV29-1 and TRBJ2-3; D may be TRBD2 (6 bases). The CDR3 runs 15 residues. V was clipped by 4 bases and J by 0 bases, with 14 bases between them. The germline gives CDR1 SQVTM, CDR2 ANQGSEA. CDR3: CSVGPPGASTDTQYF. The CDR3 DNA follows: TGCAGCGTTGGGCCCCCGGGAGCTAGCACAGATACGCAGTATTTT.

V is TRBV2 and J is TRBJ1-1; TRBD1 agrees at 8 bases. CDR1 and CDR2 from the germline V gene are SNHLY and FYNNEI. The V gene end was trimmed by 7 bases and the J gene end by 4 bases; junction bases not matched to a gene: 8. The CDR3 is 14 amino acids. CDR3 sequence: CASTTQGASTEAFF. In DNA, the CDR3 is TGTGCCAGCACAACCCAGGGGGCGAGCACTGAAGCTTTCTTT. Combining the CDR3 with reference TRBV2 and TRBJ1-1 gives the whole variable domain EPEVTQTPSHQVTQMGQEVILRCVPISNHLYFYWYRQILGQKVEFLVSFYNNEISEKSEIFDDQFSVERPDGSNFTLKIRSTKLEDSAMYFCASTTQGASTEAFFGQGTRLTVV.

The gene calls are TRBV9 and TRBJ2-2; 8 bases align to TRBD1. Trimming took 1 base from V and 4 from J; bases not matched to a gene: 6. The CDR3 runs to 16 residues. Germline CDR1 reads SGDLS; CDR2 reads YYNGEE. CDR3 sequence (DNA): TGTGCCAGCAGCGTATTGGACAGGGCCTTCACCGGGGAGCTGTTTTTT. Amino acid sequence: CASSVLDRAFTGELFF. The complete variable domain, with remaining parts taken from reference TRBV9 and TRBJ2-2, reads DSGVTQTPKHLITATGQRVTLRCSPRSGDLSVYWYQQSLDQGLQFLIQYYNGEERAKGNILERFSAQQFPDLHSELNLSSLELGDSALYFCASSVLDRAFTGELFFGEGSRLTVL.

CDR3 nucleotide sequence: TGTGCCAGCAGCTGGGCCCGCGGGAGCTCCTACAATGAGCAGTTCTTC. This translates into CASSWARGSSYNEQFF. The chain is built from TRBV7-2 and TRBJ2-1, with 7 nucleotides matching TRBD2. Germline assignment: CDR1 SGHTA and CDR2 FQGNSA. V shed 4 bases, J shed 0 bases, and the junction held 6 bases outside the gene matches. The CDR3 covers 16 residues.

The chain employs TRBV28 and TRBJ2-1; the D gene is possibly TRBD2 (7 bases). Germline loops: CDR1 MDHEN, CDR2 SYDVKM. Trimming stripped 3 bases from V and 5 bases from J, with 17 bases between. The CDR3 is 16 amino acids. Written as DNA, the CDR3 is TGTGCCAGCAGTTTCTCCACAGCGGGACACCACAATGAGCAGTTCTTC. Encoded protein: CASSFSTAGHHNEQFF.

The rearrangement links TRBV27 to TRBJ2-7; TRBD2 might be the D (7 bases). The V gene's germline CDR1 is MNHEY and CDR2 SMNVEV (reference sequence). V shed 2 bases and J shed 3 bases, with 8 bases lying between them. The CDR3 is made up of 13 amino acids. The CDR3 DNA is TGTGCCAGCAGTTTAAGGGGGGGCTACGAGCAGTACTTC. Translation gives CASSLRGGYEQYF.

This clone has just a few counts. The chain couples TRBV6-1 to TRBJ1-1; 8 positions match TRBD1. The germline V gene encodes CDR1 MNHNS and CDR2 SASEGT. There are 14 residues in the CDR3. Trimming cost V 5 bases and J 12 bases; bases outside gene matches: 14. CDR3 loop: CASSPTGEGIGSFF. CDR3 nucleotides: TGTGCCAGCAGTCCGACAGGGGAGGGCATAGGCTCTTTCTTT.

The V call is TRBV6-5, the J call TRBJ2-7; 11 nucleotides line up with TRBD2. The V and J ends lost 5 bases and 8 bases, in that order; junction bases with no gene match: 11. The CDR3 spans 15 residues. Per germline, CDR1 MNHEY and CDR2 SVGAGI. Here the CDR3 reads CASSMRGLADPKQYF. The CDR3 DNA sequence: TGTGCCAGCAGTATGCGGGGACTAGCGGACCCCAAGCAGTACTTC.

The chain joins TRBV4-1 to TRBJ2-7; 11 bases line up with TRBD2. The junction had 8 bases not matched to a gene; V was cut back by 1 base and J by 3 bases. Germline CDR1 MGHRA, CDR2 YSYEKL. The CDR3 has 17 residues. CDR3 sequence: CASSQGRASGRHYEQYF. The CDR3 nucleotides are TGCGCCAGCAGCCAAGGGCGGGCTAGCGGGAGGCACTACGAGCAGTACTTC.

This clone was seen more than once but under ten times. This chain uses TRBV11-2 with TRBJ2-7; D is ambiguous. In germline, CDR1 is SGHAT, CDR2 FQNNGV. The CDR3 consists of 14 residues. The ends were cut back, 3 bases at V and 0 bases at J, with 9 bases in the middle. As DNA, the CDR3 is TGTGCCAGCAGCTTTAGGGTCAGCTCCTACGAGCAGTACTTC. Its protein product is CASSFRVSSYEQYF.

The V gene is TRBV5-8, the J gene TRBJ2-1, with 8 bases that match TRBD2. The CDR3 is 14 residues long. The germline gives CDR1 SGHTS, CDR2 YDEGEE. V shed 2 bases and J 9 bases; nucleotides not matched to a gene: 7. CDR3 in DNA: TGTGCCAGCAGCTTAAGCGGGAGCAACAGTGAGCAGTTCTTC. Its protein is CASSLSGSNSEQFF. Complete variable domain (other parts from reference TRBV5-8 and TRBJ2-1): EAGVTQSPTHLIKTRGQQATLRCSPISGHTSVYWYQQALGLGLQFLLWYDEGEERNRGNFPPRFSGRQFPNYSSELNVNALELEDSALYLCASSLSGSNSEQFFGPGTRLTVL.

This chain connects TRBV6-5 to TRBJ2-5; D perhaps matches TRBD2 (5 bases). CDR1 MNHEY and CDR2 SVGAGI come from the germline V gene. V was cut by 2 bases and J by 4 bases, with 11 bases left in between. This CDR3 has 14 residues. The CDR3 sequence: CASSYKREGETQYF. In DNA, the CDR3 is TGTGCCAGCAGTTACAAACGTGAGGGAGAGACCCAGTACTTC.

The chain couples TRBV15 to TRBJ2-1; D unclear. Germline CDR1 and CDR2: LNHNV and YYDKDF (reference sequence). CDR3 size: 15 residues. With 0 bases removed from V and 1 base from J, the gap between germline ends came to 7 bases. The CDR3 coding sequence is TGTGCCACCAGCAGAGACAGTCCATCCTACAATGAGCAGTTCTTC. Protein product: CATSRDSPSYNEQFF.

The J gene is TRBJ1-2, the V gene TRBV27, with D perhaps matching TRBD1 (6 bases). The CDR3 runs to 13 residues. The V gene's germline CDR1 is MNHEY and CDR2 SMNVEV (reference sequence). The V end lost 9 bases, the J end lost 2 bases, and 13 bases lay between the germline ends. The CDR3, as DNA: TGTGCCAGACCTCGACAGGAGAACTATGGCTACACCTTC. Translation gives CARPRQENYGYTF.

This clone occurred a few times. The chain links TRBV15 to TRBJ2-1; D remains unclear. Trimming cost V 5 bases and J 6 bases, with 14 bases left between them. The CDR3 consists of 14 residues. Germline V lookup: CDR1 LNHNV, CDR2 YYDKDF (reference sequence). CDR3 nucleotide sequence: TGTGCCACCAGCGGCTCTACTCCCGGCAATGAGCAGTTCTTC. Translation gives CATSGSTPGNEQFF.

J is TRBJ2-1 and V is TRBV18, with D hard to call. The CDR3 totals 13 residues. The germline CDR1 and CDR2 sequences are KGHSH and LQKENI. Trimming left V 6 bases short and J 7 bases short, with 13 bases between. DNA for the CDR3: TGTGCCAGCTCGCAATCGGCCGGGAATGAGCAGTTCTTC. It is translated as CASSQSAGNEQFF.

This clone was counted between two and nine times. The chain recombines TRBV5-1 with TRBJ1-2; D is unresolved. Trimming cost V 2 bases and J 3 bases, with 8 bases left between them. Germline CDR1 is SGHRS and CDR2 is YFSETQ. The CDR3 length is 13 residues. The CDR3 region has the DNA TGCGCCAGCAGCTTTCAGGAAGACTATGGCTACACCTTC. It specifies CASSFQEDYGYTF.

This clone was counted a few times. V is TRBV7-2 and J is TRBJ2-3, with unresolved D. Germline V gene data show CDR1 as SGHTA and CDR2 as FQGNSA. This CDR3 has 20 amino acids. Trimming took off 0 bases at V and 4 bases at J, with 26 bases between the two ends. CDR3 sequence (DNA): TGTGCCAGCAGCTTAGCAACGAAGCCCCGACTTTTTCGTACCGCAGATACGCAGTATTTT. The encoded protein is CASSLATKPRLFRTADTQYF. The full variable domain, with the rest looked up from reference TRBV7-2 and TRBJ2-3, is GAGVSQSPSNKVTEKGKDVELRCDPISGHTALYWYRQSLGQGLEFLIYFQGNSAPDKSGLPSDRFSAERTGGSVSTLTIQRTQQEDSAVYLCASSLATKPRLFRTADTQYFGPGTRLTVL.

The chain combines TRBV5-6 with TRBJ2-1; TRBD1 or TRBD2 may be the D gene (5 bases each). This CDR3 comprises 15 residues. Germline V gene lookup returns CDR1 SGHDT and CDR2 YYEEEE. V lost 2 bases, J lost 4 bases, and 13 bases lay in between. The CDR3, as DNA: TGTGCCAGCAGCTTCAGAGGGGTTATGTACAATGAGCAGTTCTTC. This codes for CASSFRGVMYNEQFF.

This chain uses TRBV7-2 with TRBJ2-1; TRBD1 matches at 12 bases. The V gene end was trimmed by 3 bases and the J gene end by 7 bases; junction bases not matched to a gene: 13. Per germline, CDR1 SGHTA and CDR2 FQGNSA. The length of the CDR3 is 18 residues. CDR3 residues: CASSFVWDRGRRGNEQFF. CDR3 nucleotides: TGTGCCAGCAGCTTTGTGTGGGACAGGGGGCGTAGAGGGAATGAGCAGTTCTTC.